The 15 T cell receptor beta chains in this list originate from one sample, sequenced in a study of blood T cell repertoires in COVID-19. The method was immunoSEQ multiplex PCR; TCRdb's version includes in-frame clones alone and lacks a portion of them. Among approximately 100,000 clones listed, around nine tenths were seen once. The sequenced material came from peripheral blood. The receptors come from a human donor in a cohort sampled during active COVID-19.

As to this clone: Other DNA sequences from this sample encode an identical CDR3 as well. This chain links TRBV9 with TRBJ2-5, with TRBD2 matching 8 bases. The CDR3 is 14 residues long. The V and J ends lost 1 base and 2 bases, in that order; junction bases with no gene match: 1. In germline, CDR1 is SGDLS, CDR2 YYNGEE. CDR3 sequence: CASSVTSGQETQYF. Written as DNA, the CDR3 is TGTGCCAGCAGCGTAACTAGCGGTCAAGAGACCCAGTACTTC.

The chain combines TRBV28 with TRBJ2-2; 9 bases align to TRBD1. The V gene end was trimmed by 6 bases and the J gene end by 4 bases; junction bases not matched to a gene: 3. CDR1 and CDR2 from the germline V gene are MDHEN and SYDVKM. This CDR3 contains 14 residues. The CDR3 sequence is CASRVTGGTGELFF. DNA for the CDR3: TGTGCCAGCAGGGTGACAGGGGGCACCGGGGAGCTGTTTTTT.

On this clone: A junction boundary mismatches the germline segment, possibly from a read error. V usage is TRBV6-1 and J usage is TRBJ1-6; 9 bases match TRBD1. The germline V gene has CDR1 MNHNS and CDR2 SASEGT. The CDR3 runs 19 residues. The CDR3 nucleotides read TGTGCCAGCAGCGAAGACAGGGGGATAACCGGGCGGAATAATTCACCCCTCCACTTT. Encoded protein: CASSEDRGITGRNNSPLHF.

V and J are TRBV29-1 and TRBJ2-7, with TRBD2 matching over 7 bases. CDR3 length: 15 residues. V trimming: 1 base; J trimming: 0 bases; junction bases outside the gene matches: 6. Germline CDR1 and CDR2: SQVTM and ANQGSEA. This CDR3 is CSVEGGKRGSYEQYF. The CDR3 DNA sequence: TGCAGCGTTGAAGGAGGAAAGCGGGGCTCCTACGAGCAGTACTTC.

V and J are TRBV12-3 or TRBV12-4 and TRBJ1-1; D remains unclear. The CDR3 length is 13 residues. Trimming pared 5 bases from V and 3 bases from J, leaving 10 bases between. CDR3 amino acids: CASSTTGYTEAFF. The CDR3 coding sequence is TGTGCCAGCAGTACGACGGGTTACACTGAAGCTTTCTTT.

CDR3 protein: CASSLRGVAGANVLTF. The CDR3 DNA reads as TGTGCCAGCAGTTTACGGGGGGTAGCTGGGGCCAACGTCCTGACTTTC. The J gene is TRBJ2-6, the V gene TRBV28; 7 nucleotides agree with TRBD2. The V segment lost 2 bases and the J segment 2 bases; nucleotides outside the gene matches: 3. Looked up from germline, CDR1 is MDHEN and CDR2 is SYDVKM. This CDR3 is 16 amino acids long. The whole variable domain, remainder taken from reference TRBV28 and TRBJ2-6, is DVKVTQSSRYLVKRTGEKVFLECVQDMDHENMFWYRQDPGLGLRLIYFSYDVKMKEKGDIPEGYSVSREKKERFSLILESASTNQTSMYLCASSLRGVAGANVLTFGAGSRLTVL.

This chain uses TRBV20-1 with TRBJ2-7; no clear D gene. V was shortened by 6 bases and J by 6 bases, with 9 bases between the two germline ends. This CDR3 contains 10 residues. Per the germline V gene, CDR1 is DFQATT and CDR2 is SNEGSKA (reference sequence). CDR3 region: CSAAQGEQYF. In nucleotides, the CDR3 is TGCAGTGCAGCGCAAGGCGAGCAGTACTTC.

This clone showed up just once. The chain is built from TRBV3-1 (or the pseudogene TRBV3-2) and TRBJ2-3; 7 positions match TRBD2. Losses at the gene ends were 3 bases for V and 4 bases for J; bases not matched to a gene: 4. Germline values: CDR1 LGHDT, CDR2 YNNKEL (reference sequence). There are 14 residues in the CDR3. The DNA for the CDR3 is TGTGCCAGCAGCCAGCTAGCGGTCCCAGATACGCAGTATTTT. Amino acids: CASSQLAVPDTQYF.

This clone has only a few counts. This chain joins TRBV21-1 and TRBJ1-5; no check of the table's D call, TRBD1, against the DNA was made. TRBV21-1 is listed as a pseudogene. This CDR3 contains 17 residues. The CDR3 bases are TGTGCCAGCAGCAAAGTGGCAGATCCGTTTAGCAATCAGCCCCAGCATTTT. This gives the protein CASSKVADPFSNQPQHF.

The gene calls are TRBV2 and TRBJ1-3; perhaps TRBD1 as D (5 bases). The V end was cut by 5 bases, the J end by 1 base, with 12 bases between. CDR3 length: 15 residues. Germline values: CDR1 SNHLY, CDR2 FYNNEI. The CDR3 sequence: CASSYRQSSGNTIYF. The CDR3 DNA reads as TGTGCCAGCAGTTACCGACAGTCTTCTGGAAACACCATATATTTT.

The chain joins TRBV6-5 to TRBJ2-5; the match to TRBD1 covers 10 bases. Trimming at V came to 7 bases and at J to 5 bases, leaving 7 bases not matched to a gene. The CDR3 extends over 14 amino acids. CDR1 is MNHEY and CDR2 is SVGAGI in the germline V gene. CDR3 DNA: TGTGCCAGCAAAAAGACAGGGGGCGGGGAGACCCAGTACTTC. Protein sequence: CASKKTGGGETQYF.

J is TRBJ2-2 and V is TRBV6-5; weak D call: TRBD1 (5 bases). Germline lookup yields CDR1 MNHEY and CDR2 SVGAGI. The V end lost 0 bases, the J end lost 5 bases, and 13 bases lay between the germline ends. The CDR3 consists of 16 residues. CDR3 DNA: TGTGCCAGCAGTTACTCTAGCAGGGTTGGTACCGGGGAGCTGTTTTTT. This encodes CASSYSSRVGTGELFF.

A single count supports this clone. The chain's CDR3 is CASSPPRGVYSYEQYF. The CDR3 region has the DNA TGTGCCAGCAGCCCCCCCCGGGGGGTATACTCCTACGAGCAGTACTTC. The chain has TRBV7-2 and TRBJ2-7; 7 nucleotides match TRBD2. Germline CDR1 SGHTA, CDR2 FQGNSA. V trimming: 5 bases; J trimming: 0 bases; junction bases outside the gene matches: 10. This CDR3 is built from 16 residues.

V is TRBV28 and J is TRBJ2-5; 9 nucleotides line up with TRBD1. The DNA matches TRBJ2-7 better at its end, which makes the J call doubtful. The CDR3 is 14 amino acids. From germline, CDR1 is MDHEN and CDR2 SYDVKM. The CDR3 region is CASRTGTGPYEQYF. In DNA form, the CDR3 reads TGTGCCAGCAGGACCGGGACAGGGCCCTACGAGCAGTACTTC.

This clone was counted between two and nine times. The V and J genes are TRBV9 and TRBJ2-3, with a possible D match to TRBD1 (6 bases). This CDR3 has 14 amino acids. The germline gives CDR1 SGDLS, CDR2 YYNGEE. V dropped 3 bases and J dropped 3 bases, with 11 bases sitting between them. DNA of the CDR3: TGTGCCAGCAGCGGAGGGGGATCGACAGATACGCAGTATTTT. Its protein is CASSGGGSTDTQYF.